The rows below give T cell receptor beta chains drawn from one sample of a study of shared clonotypes between healthy human individuals. Libraries were prepared by immunoSEQ multiplex PCR; TCRdb keeps only in-frame clonotypes and omits some of them. This table has 2 million to 2.5 million clones, more than 90% appearing once. Sample: naive CD4+ T cells sorted from blood. All receptors come from a man between 18 and 35 years old in good health. The CDR3 runs from the conserved cysteine through the conserved F or W. The D gene is left open where the match is weak. Clone sizes are given selectively: once, few, many, or a class where the clone is expanded.

J	V	D	size	DNA	CDR3
TRBJ2-3	TRBV7-2	TRBD2	.	TGTGCCAGCAGCCCAAGCGGGGTCAGAAGCACAGATACGCAGTATTTT	CASSPSGVRSTDTQYF
TRBJ1-3	TRBV19	.	few	TGTGCCAGTAGTACTCAACAGGGAACCATATATTTT	CASSTQQGTIYF
TRBJ1-1	TRBV5-6	.	.	TGTGCCAGCACCTCGTCGGGGCATAAGAACACTGAAGCTTTCTTT	CASTSSGHKNTEAFF
TRBJ2-5	TRBV9	TRBD2	.	TGTGCCAGCAGCGTAGTACCTAGCGGGCCCCAAGAGACCCAGTACTTC	CASSVVPSGPQETQYF
TRBJ2-1	TRBV4-3	.	.	TGCGCCAGCAGCCAAGATTCTACTAGGGGTGAGCAGTTCTTC	CASSQDSTRGEQFF
TRBJ2-7	TRBV7-2	.	.	TGTGCCAGCAGCTTAGAGGGCAGGGTCTCCTACGAGCAGTACTTC	CASSLEGRVSYEQYF
TRBJ2-1	TRBV10-1	.	.	TGCGCCAGCAGTGATATAAACGGAAACAATGAGCAGTTCTTC	CASSDINGNNEQFF
TRBJ1-2	TRBV5-1	TRBD1	.	TGCGCCAGCAGCTTGGTCAGCCGGGACAGGGTCATTTACGGCTACACCTTC	CASSLVSRDRVIYGYTF
TRBJ2-7	TRBV30	.	.	TGTGCCTGGAGTCCACTAGAAGGTTACGAGCAGTACTTC	CAWSPLEGYEQYF
TRBJ2-7	TRBV6-5	.	.	TGTGCCAGCAGACACGACGGCCTCTCCTACGAGCAGTACTTC	CASRHDGLSYEQYF
TRBJ2-2	TRBV5-5	.	.	TGTGCCAGTTACCGACAGACGAACACCGGGGAGCTGTTTTTT	CASYRQTNTGELFF
TRBJ2-7	TRBV10-3	TRBD2	once	TGTGCCATCAGTCCATCTAGCGGGAGGGTTTTGGAGCAGTACTTC	CAISPSSGRVLEQYF
TRBJ1-2	TRBV6-5	TRBD1	.	TGTGCCAGCAGTTCCCGGGACAGGGGGGGCTACACCTTC	CASSSRDRGGYTF
TRBJ2-7	TRBV7-2	.	few	TGTGCCAGCAGCCCAGTCGGAACCTACGAGCAGTACTTC	CASSPVGTYEQYF
TRBJ1-6	TRBV18	.	.	TGTGCCAGCCAAAGCTCCTATAATTCACCCCTCCACTTT	CASQSSYNSPLHF
TRBJ2-7	TRBV2	TRBD1	.	TGTGCCAGCGAAACGACAGGGATTCCCGACGAGCAGTACTTC	CASETTGIPDEQYF
TRBJ1-2	TRBV11-2	.	.	TGTGCCAGCAGCCCGCGCTTCCAAGGGAACCCTGGCTACACCTTC	CASSPRFQGNPGYTF
TRBJ2-1	TRBV5-1	.	.	TGCGCCAGCAGCTTGGACGCGGCCAACAATGAGCAGTTCTTC	CASSLDAANNEQFF
TRBJ1-1	TRBV18	TRBD1	.	TGTGCCAGCTCATCAGAGCTGACAGGGTCGACTGAAGCTTTCTTT	CASSSELTGSTEAFF
TRBJ2-5	TRBV2	TRBD1	.	TGTGCCAGCAGTTTCGGACAGGGACCCTTAGAGACCCAGTACTTC	CASSFGQGPLETQYF
TRBJ2-5	TRBV7-9	.	.	TGTGCCAGCAGCCCGGGGTCGTCGCAGGGAGAGACCCAGTACTTC	CASSPGSSQGETQYF
TRBJ1-4	TRBV9	.	.	TGTGCCAGCAGCGTCGGGACACGAGCTAATGAAAAACTGTTTTTT	CASSVGTRANEKLFF
TRBJ2-5	TRBV10-3	.	once	TGTGCCATCAGTGATTTAGGTTCTACCGCTCACTTC	CAISDLGSTAHF
TRBJ1-2	TRBV12-5	.	.	TGTGCTAGTGGTTTGGTACCCCCAGGAGCTAACTATGGCTACACCTTC	CASGLVPPGANYGYTF